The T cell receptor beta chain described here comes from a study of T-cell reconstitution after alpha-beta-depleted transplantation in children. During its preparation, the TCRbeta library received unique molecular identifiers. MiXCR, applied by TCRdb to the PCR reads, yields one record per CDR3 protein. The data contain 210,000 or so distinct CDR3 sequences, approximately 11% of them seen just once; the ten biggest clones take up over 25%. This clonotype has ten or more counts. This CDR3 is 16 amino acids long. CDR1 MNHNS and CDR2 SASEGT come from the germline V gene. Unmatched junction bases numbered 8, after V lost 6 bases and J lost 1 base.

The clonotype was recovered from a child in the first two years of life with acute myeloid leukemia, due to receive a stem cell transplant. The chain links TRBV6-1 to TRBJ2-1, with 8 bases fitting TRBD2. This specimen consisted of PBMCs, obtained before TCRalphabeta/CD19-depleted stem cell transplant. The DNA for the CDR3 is TGTGCCAGCAGCGTTGGGAGCGGGGGTTCCTACAATGAGCAGTTCTTC. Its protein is CASSVGSGGSYNEQFF.